This T cell receptor beta chain was profiled in a study of shared clonotypes between healthy human individuals. The wider study: Each donor had three CD4 naive, three CD4 memory, two CD8 naive and one CD8 memory plate.

As originally analysed: Quality scores were absent from the junction-only immunoSEQ sequences, so filtering differed. TCRdb's table, derived via immunoSEQ multiplex PCR, lists solely in-frame clones and lacks some. V and J calls and clone size come straight from that table; D and trimming were deduced from the DNA. The sample contains about 2.1 million clones, around 93% of which appear only once. Terminally differentiated effector memory CD45RA+ cells were excluded from the naive CD8 cells, which were CD45RO-negative and positively selected for CCR7. The junction had 8 bases not matched to a gene; V was cut back by 3 bases and J by 5 bases. Germline CDR1 reads SGHNT; CDR2 reads YYREEE (reference sequence). The CDR3 contains 15 residues.

The rearrangement links TRBV5-4 to TRBJ2-7; TRBD2 matches 10 bases. Sequenced material: naive CD8+ T cells from PBMCs. The TCR sequence derives from a man aged 18 to 30 in good health. Some clones in this sample may be carry-over from other donors' samples. The CDR3 spells CASSYRVGLADEQYF. Here the CDR3 DNA reads TGTGCCAGCAGCTATCGTGTAGGACTAGCGGACGAGCAGTACTTC. The whole variable domain, remainder taken from reference TRBV5-4 and TRBJ2-7, is ETGVTQSPTHLIKTRGQQVTLRCSSQSGHNTVSWYQQALGQGPQFIFQYYREEENGRGNFPPRFSGLQFPNYSSELNVNALELDDSALYLCASSYRVGLADEQYFGPGTRLTVT.